This T cell receptor (beta chain) was obtained from a study of T-cell reconstitution after alpha-beta-depleted transplantation in children. This clonotype was seen ten or more times. What it binds is unknown. Study-level results: It was reported that alpha-beta T cells came from several hundred expanded graft clones (about two months after transplant). One year after transplant, T-cell counts and diversity came mostly from newly produced T cells. Surviving recipient T cells and thymic progenitors accounted for the high day-60 TCRbeta diversity observed in some patients.

The library targeted TCRbeta and was prepared with unique molecular identifiers. MiXCR, applied by TCRdb to the PCR reads, yields one record per CDR3 protein. The table shows some 440,000 distinct CDR3 sequences, with 15% to 20% occurring only once. Germline trimming cut 1 base from V and 6 bases from J; bases unmatched to any gene: 6. This CDR3 contains 15 residues. Sequencing used PBMCs, mostly from graft donor cells, obtained 360 days after TCRalphabeta/CD19-depleted stem cell transplant. This TCR came from a boy younger than two who had a stem cell transplant for Wiskott-Aldrich syndrome, so the T cells may come from the graft donor. The chain employs TRBV12-3 or TRBV12-4 and TRBJ2-1; 7 bases map to TRBD1. The CDR3 is CASSLEDRYSNEQFF. The CDR3, as DNA: TGTGCCAGCAGTTTAGAGGACAGGTATAGCAATGAGCAGTTCTTC.